This TCR beta chain was observed in a study of beta chain features in type 1 diabetes. Germline V lookup: CDR1 SGHNT, CDR2 YYREEE (reference sequence). The length of the CDR3 is 15 residues. V lost 1 base, J lost 6 bases, and 3 bases stayed unmatched. Note on this clone: Its target is not known.

Of the isolated RNA, all was reverse transcribed, and so the sequenced material was expressed TCRB transcripts. This table comes from immunoSEQ multiplex PCR, and its TCRdb copy is limited to in-frame clones, with some not included. Of approximately 730,000 clones listed, 13% are singletons. Study-level results: Type 1 diabetes patients showed a moderate but significant shortening of TCRB CDR3s in all four CD4+ subsets. A pattern of fewer insertions and more deletions at VDJ junctions was seen in type 1 diabetes patients.

The sequenced sample was naive CD4+ T cells from blood. This chain connects TRBV5-4 to TRBJ2-1, with 11 bases matching TRBD2. The receptor comes from a man younger than 35 with type 1 diabetes. This CDR3 reads CASSLPTSGGNEQFF. The DNA of the CDR3 is TGTGCCAGCAGCTTGCCCACTAGCGGGGGCAATGAGCAGTTCTTC.